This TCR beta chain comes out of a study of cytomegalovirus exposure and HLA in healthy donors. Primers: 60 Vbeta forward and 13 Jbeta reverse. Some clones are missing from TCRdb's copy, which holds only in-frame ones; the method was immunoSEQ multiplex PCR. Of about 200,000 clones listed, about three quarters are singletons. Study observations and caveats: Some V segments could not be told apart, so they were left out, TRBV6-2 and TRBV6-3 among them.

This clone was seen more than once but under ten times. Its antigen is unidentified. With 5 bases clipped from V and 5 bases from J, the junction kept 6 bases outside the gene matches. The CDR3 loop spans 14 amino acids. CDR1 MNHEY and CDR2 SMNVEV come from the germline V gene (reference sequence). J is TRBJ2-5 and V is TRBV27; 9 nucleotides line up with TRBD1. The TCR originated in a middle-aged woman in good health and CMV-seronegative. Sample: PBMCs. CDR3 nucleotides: TGTGCCAGCAGTACTGGGACAGGGTGGGAGACCCAGTACTTC. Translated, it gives CASSTGTGWETQYF.